Following are 28 T cell receptor beta chains from one sample sequenced in a study of cytomegalovirus exposure and HLA in healthy donors (dated by TCRdb to between 2016 and 2019). The library came from the immunoSEQ multiplex PCR assay. A mixture of 60 forward primers for TCR Vbeta segments and 13 reverse primers for TCR Jbeta segments was used in the multiplex PCR. The table was pulled from immuneACCESS by TCRdb, which kept in-frame rearrangements only. Such tables lose some clones; where checked, under half of the loss comes from unresolved V genes, and the rest has no known cause. The sample records 150,000 to 200,000 clones, 60% to 80% of which are singletons. The ten largest clones capture 2% to 3% of the sample. Specimen: PBMCs. The receptors stem from a woman between 40 and 55 years old in good health and CMV-seropositive.

About this clone: The sample carries other DNA sequences with the same CDR3. The rearrangement links TRBV19 to TRBJ1-2; no clear D. The germline V gene encodes CDR1 LNHDA and CDR2 SQIVND (reference sequence). V was trimmed by 6 bases and J by 8 bases, leaving 16 bases between them. There are 13 residues in the CDR3. CDR3 loop: CASSPTGKYGYTF. The CDR3 nucleotides are TGTGCCAGTAGCCCGACGGGGAAATACGGCTACACCTTC. The variable domain in full, with the rest retrieved from reference TRBV19 and TRBJ1-2, is DGGITQSPKYLFRKEGQNVTLSCEQNLNHDAMYWYRQDPGQGLRLIYYSQIVNDFQKGDIAEGYSVSREKKESFPLTVTSAQKNPTAFYLCASSPTGKYGYTFGSGTRLTVV.

The chain is built from TRBV19 and TRBJ2-1; perhaps TRBD2 as D (7 bases). The CDR3 length is 15 residues. The germline CDR1 and CDR2 sequences are LNHDA and SQIVND (reference sequence). V was trimmed by 5 bases and J by 2 bases, leaving 13 bases between them. The CDR3 is CASSPREGAYNEQFF. DNA of the CDR3: TGTGCCAGTAGTCCCAGGGAGGGGGCCTACAATGAGCAGTTCTTC.

The chain employs TRBV7-9 and TRBJ1-1, with D maybe TRBD1 (6 bases). V lost 6 bases and J lost 1, with 12 bases in between. CDR3 length: 14 amino acids. CDR1 and CDR2 (germline): SEHNR, FQNEAQ (reference sequence). The CDR3 nucleotides are TGTGCCAGCAGTCAAGGGACACCGAACACTGAAGCTTTCTTT. This sequence encodes CASSQGTPNTEAFF.

This sequence joins TRBV9 and TRBJ1-2, with 7 bases matching TRBD1. The V segment lost 5 bases and the J segment 0 bases; nucleotides outside the gene matches: 7. The germline V gene encodes CDR1 SGDLS and CDR2 YYNGEE. The CDR3 is made up of 15 amino acids. CDR3 residues: CASSLSGTANYGYTF. CDR3 nucleotides: TGTGCCAGCAGTCTTTCCGGGACAGCTAACTATGGCTACACCTTC.

This rearrangement joins TRBV27 to TRBJ2-7, with TRBD1 matching over 7 bases. Germline lookup yields CDR1 MNHEY and CDR2 SMNVEV (reference sequence). The CDR3 contains 13 residues. Trimming at V came to 6 bases and at J to 2 bases, leaving 4 bases not matched to a gene. For the CDR3, the DNA is TGTGCCAGCAGGGAACAGGGGACCTACGAGCAGTACTTC. Protein: CASREQGTYEQYF.

This sequence joins TRBV7-2 and TRBJ2-1; 7 bases map to TRBD2. There are 16 residues in the CDR3. With V trimmed by 1 base and J by 4 bases, 7 bases remained unmatched. The germline gives CDR1 SGHTA, CDR2 FQGNSA. The DNA for the CDR3 is TGTGCCAGCAGCTTAGGGGGCGGGGGAGCATACAATGAGCAGTTCTTC. Translated, it gives CASSLGGGGAYNEQFF. The complete variable domain, with remaining parts taken from reference TRBV7-2 and TRBJ2-1, reads GAGVSQSPSNKVTEKGKDVELRCDPISGHTALYWYRQSLGQGLEFLIYFQGNSAPDKSGLPSDRFSAERTGGSVSTLTIQRTQQEDSAVYLCASSLGGGGAYNEQFFGPGTRLTVL.

The chain couples TRBV4-3 to TRBJ2-1; 14 nucleotides agree with TRBD2. The V segment lost 1 base and the J segment 9 bases; nucleotides outside the gene matches: 5. Per the germline V gene, CDR1 is LGHNA and CDR2 is YSLEER. There are 16 residues in the CDR3. Written as DNA, the CDR3 is TGCGCCAGCAGCCAAGTGACTAGCGGGAGGGCCTCTGAGCAGTTCTTC. Encoded protein: CASSQVTSGRASEQFF.

The J gene is TRBJ2-5, the V gene TRBV19; 7 positions agree with TRBD2. V dropped 6 bases and J dropped 5; count of bases not matched to a gene: 12. Germline loops: CDR1 LNHDA, CDR2 SQIVND (reference sequence). The CDR3 has 15 residues. Here the CDR3 reads CASRESGTSSETQYF. The CDR3 region has the DNA TGTGCCAGTAGAGAAAGCGGGACTTCATCGGAGACCCAGTACTTC. The full variable domain, its missing parts supplied by reference TRBV19 and TRBJ2-5, is DGGITQSPKYLFRKEGQNVTLSCEQNLNHDAMYWYRQDPGQGLRLIYYSQIVNDFQKGDIAEGYSVSREKKESFPLTVTSAQKNPTAFYLCASRESGTSSETQYFGPGTRLLVL.

The gene calls are TRBV19 and TRBJ2-3; possible D gene TRBD1, 6 bases. CDR3 length: 15 amino acids. The germline CDR1 and CDR2 sequences are LNHDA and SQIVND (reference sequence). The V gene lost 1 base and the J gene lost 2 bases, with 10 bases spanning the gap. CDR3 protein: CASSIGQGPTDTQYF. The CDR3 coding sequence is TGTGCCAGTAGTATAGGGCAGGGGCCCACAGATACGCAGTATTTT.

This clone was seen more than once but under ten times. V usage is TRBV4-1 and J usage is TRBJ2-5; maybe TRBD1 (5 bases). The CDR3 is 15 residues long. Germline CDR1 MGHRA, CDR2 YSYEKL. V was pared by 0 bases and J by 5 bases, with 13 bases between. The CDR3 sequence: CASSQDGQGMETQYF. The CDR3 bases are TGCGCCAGCAGCCAAGATGGGCAGGGAATGGAGACCCAGTACTTC.

This clone turned up a few times. The gene calls are TRBV9 and TRBJ1-2, with 10 bases identical to TRBD1. Germline loops: CDR1 SGDLS, CDR2 YYNGEE. Trimming removed 3 bases from V and 6 bases from J; junction bases left unmatched: 17. CDR3 length equals 18 residues. The CDR3 loop reads CASSAGRGTGEQMHGYTF. CDR3 bases: TGTGCCAGCAGCGCAGGTAGAGGGACAGGGGAACAAATGCATGGCTACACCTTC.

This chain uses TRBV19 with TRBJ1-1; 7 nucleotides line up with TRBD1. The length of the CDR3 is 15 residues. The junction had 9 bases not matched to a gene; V was cut back by 7 bases and J by 1 base. Germline CDR1 reads LNHDA; CDR2 reads SQIVND (reference sequence). As DNA, the CDR3 is TGTGCCAGTACCTATATCGCAGGGGGGAACACTGAAGCTTTCTTT. Its protein is CASTYIAGGNTEAFF. Together with reference TRBV19 and TRBJ1-1, the CDR3 gives the full variable domain: DGGITQSPKYLFRKEGQNVTLSCEQNLNHDAMYWYRQDPGQGLRLIYYSQIVNDFQKGDIAEGYSVSREKKESFPLTVTSAQKNPTAFYLCASTYIAGGNTEAFFGQGTRLTVV.

The V and J genes are TRBV28 and TRBJ2-7; a possible D gene is TRBD1 (5 bases). Trimming removed 5 bases at V and 2 bases at J, with 13 bases between. The CDR3 sequence is 14 residues long. Per the germline V gene, CDR1 is MDHEN and CDR2 is SYDVKM. The CDR3 reads CASSPQGLTYEQYF. In DNA form, the CDR3 reads TGTGCCAGCAGTCCGCAGGGTTTAACCTACGAGCAGTACTTC.

As DNA, the CDR3 is TGTGCCAGCAGCTTAGGGTCTAGCGGGGGATACGAGCAGTACTTC. Its translation is CASSLGSSGGYEQYF. The chain recombines TRBV7-2 with TRBJ2-7; 10 bases map to TRBD2. Germline V gene sequence: CDR1 SGHTA, CDR2 FQGNSA. J gave up 4 bases and V 1 base, and 4 bases lay outside the gene matches. The CDR3 consists of 15 residues.

J is TRBJ2-3 and V is TRBV28, with D maybe TRBD2 (6 bases). Trimming shortened V by 6 bases and J by 0 bases, and 10 bases separated the two germline ends. The V gene's germline CDR1 is MDHEN and CDR2 SYDVKM. CDR3 size: 14 residues. CDR3 sequence reads: CASRNRGSTDTQYF. In DNA, the CDR3 is TGTGCCAGCAGAAACCGGGGGAGCACAGATACGCAGTATTTT. Looking up the rest from reference TRBV28 and TRBJ2-3 gives the full variable domain: DVKVTQSSRYLVKRTGEKVFLECVQDMDHENMFWYRQDPGLGLRLIYFSYDVKMKEKGDIPEGYSVSREKKERFSLILESASTNQTSMYLCASRNRGSTDTQYFGPGTRLTVL.

The genes are TRBV7-7 and TRBJ2-7; the match to TRBD1 covers 7 bases. CDR3 length: 13 residues. V trimming: 2 bases; J trimming: 4 bases; junction bases outside the gene matches: 2. The germline V gene has CDR1 SSHAT and CDR2 FNYEAQ (reference sequence). CDR3 in DNA: TGTGCCAGCAGCTTAACAGGGGAGTACGAGCAGTACTTC. This gives the protein CASSLTGEYEQYF.

The sample holds one count of this clone. The rearrangement uses TRBV7-2 and TRBJ2-7; maybe TRBD2 (6 bases). The germline V gene has CDR1 SGHTA and CDR2 FQGNSA. The CDR3 totals 13 residues. Trimming left V 4 bases short and J 5 bases short, with 12 bases between. Here the CDR3 reads CASSYSGGDEQYF. The CDR3 bases are TGTGCCAGCAGCTATAGCGGCGGGGACGAGCAGTACTTC.

This clone was found a few times. J is TRBJ2-2 and V is TRBV7-2, with 7 nucleotides matching TRBD1. Germline CDR1 reads SGHTA; CDR2 reads FQGNSA. J gave up 6 bases and V 3 bases, and 1 base lay outside the gene matches. This CDR3 is 13 amino acids long. The CDR3 is CASSFTGAGELFF. CDR3 coding DNA: TGTGCCAGCAGCTTTACAGGGGCCGGGGAGCTGTTTTTT.

The chain employs TRBV13 and TRBJ1-2; D perhaps matches TRBD1 (6 bases). Trimming pared 0 bases from V and 0 bases from J, leaving 14 bases between. This CDR3 contains 17 residues. Per germline, CDR1 PRHDT and CDR2 FYEKMQ (reference sequence). The CDR3 region has the DNA TGTGCCAGCAGCTTAGGCCAGGGGCCGTCGGCTAACTATGGCTACACCTTC. Its protein product is CASSLGQGPSANYGYTF.

This clone was seen once. The J gene is TRBJ2-5, the V gene TRBV10-3; 7 bases are a match to TRBD2. The CDR3 consists of 14 residues. V gave up 6 bases and J gave up 2 bases; unmatched junction bases: 6. The germline gives CDR1 ENHRY, CDR2 SYGVKD. CDR3 nucleotides: TGTGCCATCAGAGGTAGTAGCGGGCAAGAGACCCAGTACTTC. This translates into CAIRGSSGQETQYF.

The genes are TRBV9 and TRBJ2-3; 9 bases agree with TRBD2. CDR3 size: 16 residues. V lost 2 bases and J lost 6; bases outside the gene matches: 10. The germline V gene has CDR1 SGDLS and CDR2 YYNGEE. The CDR3 region is CASSVQAGGLLDTQYF. The CDR3 DNA follows: TGTGCCAGCAGCGTTCAAGCGGGGGGCCTTTTGGATACGCAGTATTTT.

Written as DNA, the CDR3 is TGCGCCAGCGGCGGGGCAGGGGGAACCTCTGGAAACACCATATATTTT. This translates into CASGGAGGTSGNTIYF. The chain joins TRBV10-2 to TRBJ1-3; 7 bases are shared with TRBD1. The ends lost 8 bases at V and 0 bases at J; junction bases unmatched: 10. The CDR3 spans 16 residues. Germline-derived CDR1 and CDR2 are WSHSY and SAAADI.

This clone has only a few counts. This rearrangement joins TRBV2 to TRBJ1-5; D not certain. Deletions cut 6 bases from V and 0 bases from J, with 9 bases between. CDR3 length: 14 residues. Germline CDR1 is SNHLY and CDR2 is FYNNEI. The CDR3 sequence: CASRGDSSNQPQHF. Here the CDR3 DNA reads TGTGCCAGCAGAGGTGACTCTAGCAATCAGCCCCAGCATTTT. Combining the CDR3 with reference TRBV2 and TRBJ1-5 gives the whole variable domain EPEVTQTPSHQVTQMGQEVILRCVPISNHLYFYWYRQILGQKVEFLVSFYNNEISEKSEIFDDQFSVERPDGSNFTLKIRSTKLEDSAMYFCASRGDSSNQPQHFGDGTRLSIL.

J is TRBJ2-5 and V is TRBV5-1; possible D gene TRBD1, 6 bases. The CDR3 is 16 residues long. The V end lost 1 base, the J end lost 1 base, and 14 bases lay between the germline ends. Germline CDR1 SGHRS, CDR2 YFSETQ. This CDR3 reads CASSLSLRQAQETQYF. In DNA form, the CDR3 reads TGCGCCAGCAGCTTGTCCCTTCGACAGGCCCAAGAGACCCAGTACTTC.

The chain recombines TRBV18 with TRBJ2-3, with D unclear. V was trimmed by 3 bases and J by 3 bases, leaving 4 bases between them. Germline CDR1 reads KGHSH; CDR2 reads LQKENI. This CDR3 region has 12 residues. Here the CDR3 DNA reads TGTGCCAGCTCACCGACTACAGATACGCAGTATTTT. Protein sequence: CASSPTTDTQYF.

The chain is built from TRBV11-3 and TRBJ2-1; 7 nucleotides align to TRBD2. The CDR3 extends over 14 amino acids. Germline assignment: CDR1 SGHNT and CDR2 YENEEA. Germline trimming cut 0 bases from V and 8 bases from J; bases unmatched to any gene: 4. The CDR3 nucleotides read TGTGCCAGCAGCTTAGATCAGGGAGGGGATGAGCAGTTCTTC. Translation: CASSLDQGGDEQFF.

CDR3 residues: CASSYSRQGNEQYF. In DNA form, the CDR3 reads TGTGCCAGCAGTTACTCTCGACAGGGGAACGAGCAGTACTTC. The V gene is TRBV6-5, the J gene TRBJ2-7; TRBD1 matches at 8 bases. With 0 bases clipped from V and 5 bases from J, the junction kept 3 bases outside the gene matches. Germline values: CDR1 MNHEY, CDR2 SVGAGI. The length of the CDR3 is 14 residues.

V and J are TRBV18 and TRBJ1-1; tentatively, D is TRBD1 (6 bases). CDR3 length equals 14 residues. V lost 6 bases and J lost 6, with 17 bases in between. Germline V CDR1 and CDR2: KGHSH, LQKENI. CDR3 in DNA: TGTGCCAGCTCGCCGGGGGGGGCCCCGCCTGAAGCTTTCTTT. This codes for CASSPGGAPPEAFF.